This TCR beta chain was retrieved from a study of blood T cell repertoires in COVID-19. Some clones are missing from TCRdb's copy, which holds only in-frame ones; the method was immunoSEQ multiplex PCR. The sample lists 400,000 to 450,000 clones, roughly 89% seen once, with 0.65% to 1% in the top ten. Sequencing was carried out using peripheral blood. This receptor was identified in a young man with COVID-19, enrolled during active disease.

CDR3: CASSNSGGEAEAFF. In DNA, the CDR3 is TGCGCCAGCAGCAACTCAGGGGGTGAGGCTGAAGCTTTCTTT. V usage is TRBV5-1 and J usage is TRBJ1-1; 7 bases line up with TRBD1. Trimming at V came to 4 bases and at J to 6 bases, leaving 9 bases not matched to a gene. The CDR3 totals 14 residues. Per germline, CDR1 SGHRS and CDR2 YFSETQ.